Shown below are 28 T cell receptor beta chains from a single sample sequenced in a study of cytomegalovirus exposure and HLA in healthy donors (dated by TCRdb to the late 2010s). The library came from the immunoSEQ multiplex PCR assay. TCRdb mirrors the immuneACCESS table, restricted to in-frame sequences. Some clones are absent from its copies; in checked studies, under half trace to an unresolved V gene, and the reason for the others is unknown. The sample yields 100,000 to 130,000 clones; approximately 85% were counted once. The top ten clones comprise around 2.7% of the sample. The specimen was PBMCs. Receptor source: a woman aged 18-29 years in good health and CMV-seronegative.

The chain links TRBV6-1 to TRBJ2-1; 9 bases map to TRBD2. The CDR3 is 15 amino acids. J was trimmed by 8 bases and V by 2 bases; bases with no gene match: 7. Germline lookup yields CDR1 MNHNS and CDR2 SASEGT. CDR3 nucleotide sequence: TGTGCCAGCAGTGAAATGGCGGGGGGGCCGGATGAGCAGTTCTTC. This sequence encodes CASSEMAGGPDEQFF.

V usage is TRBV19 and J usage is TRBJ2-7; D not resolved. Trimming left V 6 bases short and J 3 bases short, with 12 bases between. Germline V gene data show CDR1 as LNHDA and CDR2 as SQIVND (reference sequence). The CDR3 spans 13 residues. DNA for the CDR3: TGTGCCAGTAGCACGACTCTCCGCTACGAGCAGTACTTC. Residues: CASSTTLRYEQYF.

CDR3 bases: TGTGCCAGCAGTGAAGGGGGCGTGAGCACAGATACGCAGTATTTT. Protein: CASSEGGVSTDTQYF. This chain connects TRBV2 to TRBJ2-3; tentative D call: TRBD1 (5 bases). Germline V CDR1 and CDR2: SNHLY, FYNNEI. V was trimmed by 1 base and J by 0 bases, leaving 8 bases between them. The CDR3 has 15 residues.

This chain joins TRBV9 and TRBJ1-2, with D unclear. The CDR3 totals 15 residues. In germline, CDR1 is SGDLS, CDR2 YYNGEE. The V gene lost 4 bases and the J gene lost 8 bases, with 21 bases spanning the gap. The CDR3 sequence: CASSQSGVPLSGYTF. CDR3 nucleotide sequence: TGTGCCAGCAGCCAATCCGGGGTGCCGCTTTCGGGCTACACCTTC. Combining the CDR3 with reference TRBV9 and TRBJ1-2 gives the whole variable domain DSGVTQTPKHLITATGQRVTLRCSPRSGDLSVYWYQQSLDQGLQFLIQYYNGEERAKGNILERFSAQQFPDLHSELNLSSLELGDSALYFCASSQSGVPLSGYTFGSGTRLTVV.

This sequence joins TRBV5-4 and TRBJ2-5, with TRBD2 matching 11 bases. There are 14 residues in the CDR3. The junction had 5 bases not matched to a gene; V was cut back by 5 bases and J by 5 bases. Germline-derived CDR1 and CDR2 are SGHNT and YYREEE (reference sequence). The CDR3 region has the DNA TGTGCCAGCAGATTAGCGGGGGGGCCGGAGACCCAGTACTTC. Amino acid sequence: CASRLAGGPETQYF.

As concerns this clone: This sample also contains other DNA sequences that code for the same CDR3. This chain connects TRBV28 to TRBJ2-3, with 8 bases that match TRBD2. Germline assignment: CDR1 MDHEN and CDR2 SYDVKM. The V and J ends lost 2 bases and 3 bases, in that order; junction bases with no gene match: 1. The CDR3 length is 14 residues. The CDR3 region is CASSLSGGTDTQYF. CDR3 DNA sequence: TGTGCCAGCAGTTTAAGCGGGGGAACAGATACGCAGTATTTT.

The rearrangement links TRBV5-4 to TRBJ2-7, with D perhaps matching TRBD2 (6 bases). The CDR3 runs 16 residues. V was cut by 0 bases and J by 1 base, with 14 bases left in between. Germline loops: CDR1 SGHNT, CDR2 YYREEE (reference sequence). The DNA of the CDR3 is TGTGCCAGCAGCTTGGCTGTCCGGGGGAATTCCTACGAGCAGTACTTC. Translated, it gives CASSLAVRGNSYEQYF.

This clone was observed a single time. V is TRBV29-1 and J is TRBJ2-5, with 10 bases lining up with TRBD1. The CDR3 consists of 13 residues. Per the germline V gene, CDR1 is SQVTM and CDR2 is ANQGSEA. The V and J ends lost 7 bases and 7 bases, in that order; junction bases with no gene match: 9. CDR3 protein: CSAAGQGFGTQYF. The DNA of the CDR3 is TGCAGCGCTGCGGGACAGGGGTTTGGGACCCAGTACTTC.

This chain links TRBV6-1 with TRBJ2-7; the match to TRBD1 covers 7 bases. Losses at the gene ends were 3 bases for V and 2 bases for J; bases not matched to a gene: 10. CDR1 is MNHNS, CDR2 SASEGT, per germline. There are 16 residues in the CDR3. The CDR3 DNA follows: TGTGCCAGCAGTGACCTATCCGGGACAGAGGCCTACGAGCAGTACTTC. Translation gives CASSDLSGTEAYEQYF.

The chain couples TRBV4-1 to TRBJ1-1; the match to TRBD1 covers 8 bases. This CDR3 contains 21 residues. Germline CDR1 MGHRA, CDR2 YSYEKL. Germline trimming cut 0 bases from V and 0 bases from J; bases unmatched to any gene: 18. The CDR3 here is CASSQEGGVLETGVMNTEAFF. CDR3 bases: TGCGCCAGCAGCCAAGAAGGGGGAGTTCTAGAGACAGGGGTCATGAACACTGAAGCTTTCTTT.

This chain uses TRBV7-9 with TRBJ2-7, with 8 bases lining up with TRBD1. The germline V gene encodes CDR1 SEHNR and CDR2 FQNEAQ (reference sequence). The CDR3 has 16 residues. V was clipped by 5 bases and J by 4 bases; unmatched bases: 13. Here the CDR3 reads CASSATTGGKGYEQYF. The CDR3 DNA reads TGTGCCAGCAGCGCCACCACAGGGGGAAAAGGGTACGAGCAGTACTTC.

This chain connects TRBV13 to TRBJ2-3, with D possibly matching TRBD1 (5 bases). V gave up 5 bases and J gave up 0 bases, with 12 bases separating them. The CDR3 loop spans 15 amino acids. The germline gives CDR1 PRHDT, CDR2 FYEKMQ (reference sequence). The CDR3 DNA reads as TGTGCCAGCAGCCCCCGGACAAAGAGCACAGATACGCAGTATTTT. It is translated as CASSPRTKSTDTQYF.

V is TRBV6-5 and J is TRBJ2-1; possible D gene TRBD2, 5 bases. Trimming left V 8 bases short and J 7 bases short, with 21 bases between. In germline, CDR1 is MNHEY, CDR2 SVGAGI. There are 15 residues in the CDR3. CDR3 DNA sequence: TGTGCCAGCGGCCCCGGGATAGGAGTTGGAAATGAGCAGTTCTTC. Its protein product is CASGPGIGVGNEQFF.

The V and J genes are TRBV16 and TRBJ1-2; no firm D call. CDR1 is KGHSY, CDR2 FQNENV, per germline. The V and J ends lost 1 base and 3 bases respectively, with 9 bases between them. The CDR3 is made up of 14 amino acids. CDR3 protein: CASSQYDGDYGYTF. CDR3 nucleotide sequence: TGTGCCAGCAGCCAATATGACGGGGACTATGGCTACACCTTC.

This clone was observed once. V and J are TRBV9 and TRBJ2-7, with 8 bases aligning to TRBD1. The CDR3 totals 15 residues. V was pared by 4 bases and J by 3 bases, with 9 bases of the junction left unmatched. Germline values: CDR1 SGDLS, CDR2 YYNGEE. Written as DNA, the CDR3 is TGTGCCAGCAGCAGTGGACAGGGACAGGTCTACGAGCAGTACTTC. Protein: CASSSGQGQVYEQYF.

The CDR3 region is CAWSDGNTEAFF. As DNA, the CDR3 is TGTGCCTGGAGTGACGGTAACACTGAAGCTTTCTTT. J is TRBJ1-1 and V is TRBV30; D gene unclear. The CDR3 is 12 residues long. Germline V gives CDR1 GTSNPN, CDR2 SVGIG (reference sequence). Trimming cost V 1 base and J 2 bases, with 5 bases left between them.

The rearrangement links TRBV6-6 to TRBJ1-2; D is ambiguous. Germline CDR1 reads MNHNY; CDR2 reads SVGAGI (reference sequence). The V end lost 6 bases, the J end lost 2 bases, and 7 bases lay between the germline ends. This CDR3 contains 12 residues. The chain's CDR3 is CASSPGNYGYTF. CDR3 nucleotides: TGTGCCAGCAGCCCGGGAAACTATGGCTACACCTTC.

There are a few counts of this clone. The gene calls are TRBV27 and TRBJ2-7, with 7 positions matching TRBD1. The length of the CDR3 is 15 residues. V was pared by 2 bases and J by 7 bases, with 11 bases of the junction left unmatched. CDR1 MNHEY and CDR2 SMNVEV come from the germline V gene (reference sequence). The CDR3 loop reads CASSLGTEWPGEQYF. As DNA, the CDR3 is TGTGCCAGCAGTTTAGGGACAGAGTGGCCGGGGGAGCAGTACTTC.

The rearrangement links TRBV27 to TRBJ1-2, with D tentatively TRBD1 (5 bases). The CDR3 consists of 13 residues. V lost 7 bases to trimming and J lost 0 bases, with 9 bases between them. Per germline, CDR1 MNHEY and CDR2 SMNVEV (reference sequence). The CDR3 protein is CASNGGANYGYTF. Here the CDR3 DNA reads TGTGCCAGCAACGGAGGGGCTAACTATGGCTACACCTTC.

CDR3 nucleotide sequence: TGCAGCGTGTATGGGACAGGGTCTGGAAACACCATATATTTT. The encoded protein is CSVYGTGSGNTIYF. The chain has TRBV29-1 and TRBJ1-3; 9 positions match TRBD1. Germline CDR1 and CDR2: SQVTM and ANQGSEA. This CDR3 has 14 amino acids. The junction had 4 bases not matched to a gene; V was cut back by 6 bases and J by 1 base.

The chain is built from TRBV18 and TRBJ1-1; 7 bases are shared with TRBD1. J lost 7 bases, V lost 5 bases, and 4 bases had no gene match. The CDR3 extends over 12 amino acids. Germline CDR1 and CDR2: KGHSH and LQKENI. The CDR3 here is CASSGTAIEAFF. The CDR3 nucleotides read TGTGCCAGCTCAGGGACAGCCATTGAAGCTTTCTTT.

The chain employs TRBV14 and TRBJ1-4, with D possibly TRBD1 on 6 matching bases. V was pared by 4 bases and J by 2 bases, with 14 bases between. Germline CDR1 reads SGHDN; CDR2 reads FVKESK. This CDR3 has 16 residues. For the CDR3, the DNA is TGTGCCAGCAGCCCATACAGGGTTAAGACTAATGAAAAACTGTTTTTT. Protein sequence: CASSPYRVKTNEKLFF.

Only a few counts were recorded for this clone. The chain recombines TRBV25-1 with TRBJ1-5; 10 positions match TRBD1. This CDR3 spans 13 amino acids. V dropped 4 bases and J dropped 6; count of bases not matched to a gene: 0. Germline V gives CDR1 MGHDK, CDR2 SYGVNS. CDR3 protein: CASSGTGGQPQHF. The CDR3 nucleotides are TGTGCCAGCAGTGGGACAGGGGGTCAGCCCCAGCATTTT.

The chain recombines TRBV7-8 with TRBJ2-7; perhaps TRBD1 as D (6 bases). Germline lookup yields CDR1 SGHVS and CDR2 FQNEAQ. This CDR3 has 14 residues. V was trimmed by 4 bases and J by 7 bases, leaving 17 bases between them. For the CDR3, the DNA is TGTGCCAGCAGCTCCCCTGGACAGTCGGATGAGCAGTACTTC. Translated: CASSSPGQSDEQYF.

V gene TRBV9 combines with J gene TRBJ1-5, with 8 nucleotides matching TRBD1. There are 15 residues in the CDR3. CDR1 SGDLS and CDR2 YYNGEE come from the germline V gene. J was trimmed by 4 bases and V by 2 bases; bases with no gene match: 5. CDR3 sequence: CASSVRGQVNQPQHF. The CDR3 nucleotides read TGTGCCAGCAGCGTTCGGGGACAGGTAAATCAGCCCCAGCATTTT.

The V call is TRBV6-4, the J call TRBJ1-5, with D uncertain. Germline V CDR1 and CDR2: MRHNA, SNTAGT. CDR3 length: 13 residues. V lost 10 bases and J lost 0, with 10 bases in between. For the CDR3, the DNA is TGTGCCACCTCTCGGGATAGCAATCAGCCCCAGCATTTT. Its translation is CATSRDSNQPQHF.

The DNA for the CDR3 is TGTGCCAGCACCCAACAGGGGGCAAACACTGAAGCTTTCTTT. Translated: CASTQQGANTEAFF. The chain combines TRBV7-9 with TRBJ1-1; 9 nucleotides line up with TRBD1. The CDR3 length is 14 residues. Looked up from germline, CDR1 is SEHNR and CDR2 is FQNEAQ (reference sequence). Losses at the gene ends were 7 bases for V and 2 bases for J; bases not matched to a gene: 5.

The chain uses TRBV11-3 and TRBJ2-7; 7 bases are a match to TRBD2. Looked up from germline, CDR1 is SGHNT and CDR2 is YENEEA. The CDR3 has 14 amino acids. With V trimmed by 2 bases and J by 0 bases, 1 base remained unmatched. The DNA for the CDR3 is TGTGCCAGCAGCTTAACTAGCGCCTCCTACGAGCAGTACTTC. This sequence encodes CASSLTSASYEQYF.